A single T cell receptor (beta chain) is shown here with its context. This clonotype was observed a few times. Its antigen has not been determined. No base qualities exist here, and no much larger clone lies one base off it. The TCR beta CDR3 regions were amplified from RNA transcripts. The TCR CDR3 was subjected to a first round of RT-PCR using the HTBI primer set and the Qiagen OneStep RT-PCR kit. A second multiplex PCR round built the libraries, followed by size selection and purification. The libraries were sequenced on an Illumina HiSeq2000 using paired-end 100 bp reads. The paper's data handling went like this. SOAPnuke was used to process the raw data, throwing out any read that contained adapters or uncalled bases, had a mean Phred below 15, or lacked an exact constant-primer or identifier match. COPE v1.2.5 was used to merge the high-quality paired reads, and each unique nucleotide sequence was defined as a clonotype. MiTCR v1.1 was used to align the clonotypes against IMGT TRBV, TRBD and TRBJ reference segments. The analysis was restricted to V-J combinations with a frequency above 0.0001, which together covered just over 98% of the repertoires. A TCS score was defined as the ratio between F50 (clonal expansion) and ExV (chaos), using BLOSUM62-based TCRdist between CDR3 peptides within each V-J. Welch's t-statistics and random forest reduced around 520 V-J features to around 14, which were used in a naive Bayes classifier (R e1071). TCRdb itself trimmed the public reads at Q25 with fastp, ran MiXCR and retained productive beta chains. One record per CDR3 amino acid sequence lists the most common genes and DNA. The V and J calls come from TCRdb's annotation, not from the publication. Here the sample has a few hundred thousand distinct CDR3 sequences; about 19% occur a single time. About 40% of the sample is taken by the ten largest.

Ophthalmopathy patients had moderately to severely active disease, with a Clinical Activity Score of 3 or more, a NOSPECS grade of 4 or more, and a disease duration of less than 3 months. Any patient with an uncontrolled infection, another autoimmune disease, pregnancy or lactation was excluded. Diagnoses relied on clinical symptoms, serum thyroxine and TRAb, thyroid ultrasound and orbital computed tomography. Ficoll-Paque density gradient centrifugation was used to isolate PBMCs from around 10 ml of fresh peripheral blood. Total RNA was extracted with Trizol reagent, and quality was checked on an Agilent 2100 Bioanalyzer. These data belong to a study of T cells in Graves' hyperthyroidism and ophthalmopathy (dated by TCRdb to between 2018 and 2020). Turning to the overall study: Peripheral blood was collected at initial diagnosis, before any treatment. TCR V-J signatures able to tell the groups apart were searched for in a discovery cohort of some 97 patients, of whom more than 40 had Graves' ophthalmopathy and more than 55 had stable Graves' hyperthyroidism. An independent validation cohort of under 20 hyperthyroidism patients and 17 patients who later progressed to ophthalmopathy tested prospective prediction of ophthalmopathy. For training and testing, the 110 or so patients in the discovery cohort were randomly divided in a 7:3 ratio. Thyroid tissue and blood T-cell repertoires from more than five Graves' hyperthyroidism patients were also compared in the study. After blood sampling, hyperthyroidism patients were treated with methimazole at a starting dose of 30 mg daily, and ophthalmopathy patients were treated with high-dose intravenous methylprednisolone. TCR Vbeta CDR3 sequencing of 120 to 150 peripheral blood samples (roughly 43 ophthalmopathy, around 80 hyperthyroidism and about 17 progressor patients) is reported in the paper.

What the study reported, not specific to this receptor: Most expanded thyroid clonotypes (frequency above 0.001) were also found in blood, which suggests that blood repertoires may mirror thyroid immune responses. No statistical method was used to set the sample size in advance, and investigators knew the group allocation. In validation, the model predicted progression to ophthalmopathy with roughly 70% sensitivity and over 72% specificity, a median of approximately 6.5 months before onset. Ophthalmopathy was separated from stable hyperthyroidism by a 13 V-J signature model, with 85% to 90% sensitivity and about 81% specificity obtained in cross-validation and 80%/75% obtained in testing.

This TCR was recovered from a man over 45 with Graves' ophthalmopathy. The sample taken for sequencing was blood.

The DNA sequence is TGTGCCAGCAGTTACTCGTTGAGGGAGGGACGATACTACGAGCAGTACTTC. This codes for CASSYSLREGRYYEQYF. The chain joins TRBV6-6 to TRBJ2-7; TRBD2 agrees with 7 junctional bases. CDR1 and CDR2, looked up from the germline V gene (reference sequence), are MNHNY and SVGAGI. V is pruned by 0 bases and J by 3 bases, leaving 11 bases of the junction without a gene match. Including the terminal cysteine and phenylalanine, the CDR3 comprises 17 residues. Kept here is only the CDR3 DNA, which spans 51 bases and is read in frame from base 1.